These T cell receptor beta chains were read from a single sample in a study of CD8 T cells in Susac syndrome. Via MiXCR, TCRdb re-called the immunoSEQ multiplex PCR reads, giving one row per CDR3 protein. The table records hundreds of thousands of distinct CDR3 sequences, 94% of them present only once. The sample consisted of CD4+ T cells from PBMCs. The receptor source for this set is a human donor with Susac syndrome. Each CDR3 is given with its conserved first and last residue. Each record gives: J gene, clone size, D gene, V gene, CDR3 DNA, CDR3 protein. The D gene is left open where the match is weak. Only part of the rows carry a size: once, few, many, or a class if the clone is expanded.

TRBJ1-5 NA NA TRBV12-3/TRBV12-4 TGTGCCAGCAGTTTAGTCGGAGGGCAGCCCCAGCATTTT CASSLVGGQPQHF
TRBJ1-1 NA NA TRBV4-2 TGTGCCAGCAGCCGTCTAGGTGAAGCTTTCTTT CASSRLGEAFF
TRBJ1-6 once NA TRBV11-3 TGTGCCAGCAGCCCGCAATTAGGTTCACCCCTCCACTTT CASSPQLGSPLHF
TRBJ2-3 NA TRBD1 TRBV2 TGTGCCAGCCTGGACAGGGGCTCAGATACGCAGTATTTT CASLDRGSDTQYF
TRBJ2-3 NA TRBD2 TRBV2 TGTGCCAGCAGTGAGAGCTCCGGGAGGACAGATACGCAGTATTTT CASSESSGRTDTQYF
TRBJ2-1 NA NA TRBV19 TGTGCCAGTAGTATGGGGGGATCCTACAATGAGCAGTTCTTC CASSMGGSYNEQFF
TRBJ1-5 NA TRBD1 TRBV9 TGTGCCAGCAGCGCGACAGGGGACTGGCAGCCCCAGCATTTT CASSATGDWQPQHF
TRBJ1-5 NA TRBD1 TRBV29-1 TGCAGCGTTAGACAGGGGGCTAGCAATCAGCCCCAGCATTTT CSVRQGASNQPQHF
TRBJ1-6 NA NA TRBV30 TGTGCCTGGACTGCAGGGGTTCGAAATTCACCCCTCCACTTT CAWTAGVRNSPLHF
TRBJ2-7 NA NA TRBV18 TGTGCCAGCTCACAGTTGGATTACGAGCAGTACTTC CASSQLDYEQYF
TRBJ2-5 once NA TRBV18 TGTGCCAGCTCACCTCTCGCCCAGCAACAAGAGACCCAGTACTTC CASSPLAQQQETQYF
TRBJ1-6 NA NA TRBV20-1 TGCAGTGCCGCCGGGAATTCACCCCTCCACTTT CSAAGNSPLHF
TRBJ1-2 NA TRBD1 TRBV9 TGTGCCAGCTGGGGACAGCAGGATGGCTACACCTTC CASWGQQDGYTF
TRBJ2-7 NA TRBD2 TRBV29-1 TGCAGCGTTGATAGCGGGTTCGGGAGTAACTACGAGCAGTACTTC CSVDSGFGSNYEQYF
TRBJ2-3 NA TRBD2 TRBV29-1 TGCAGCGTTGATTTCCCGGGACTAGGGACAGATACGCAGTATTTT CSVDFPGLGTDTQYF
TRBJ2-5 NA NA TRBV6-2/TRBV6-3 TGTGCCAGCAATACCGGACAGTTTCAAGAGACCCAGTACTTC CASNTGQFQETQYF
TRBJ1-5 NA NA TRBV5-6 TGTGCCAGCAGCCCAGGACTAAGGACGAATCAGCCCCAGCATTTT CASSPGLRTNQPQHF
TRBJ2-1 NA NA TRBV6-2/TRBV6-3 TGTGCCAGCAGTTACAGTAGGGGTGGCCGCAATGAGCAGTTCTTC CASSYSRGGRNEQFF
TRBJ1-5 NA NA TRBV30 TGTGCCTGGAGTTCACCTCAGAGGGGGACCCTCCTATTTAGCAATCAGCCCCAGCATTTT CAWSSPQRGTLLFSNQPQHF
TRBJ2-3 NA NA TRBV6-6 TGTGCCAGCAGTTACTCGAGAGATCGGCGGGGAGATACGCAGTATTTT CASSYSRDRRGDTQYF
TRBJ2-3 few NA TRBV3-1 TGTGCCAGCAGTGAGTACACAGATACGCAGTATTTT CASSEYTDTQYF
TRBJ2-7 NA TRBD1 TRBV7-7 TGTGCTCGCCCAAGAACCGGGACAGGGTTATACGAGCAGTACTTC CARPRTGTGLYEQYF
TRBJ2-2 NA TRBD1 TRBV10-3 TGTGCCATCAGTGAAACTTCGGACAGGGTAATCACCGGGGAGCTGTTTTTT CAISETSDRVITGELFF
TRBJ2-2 NA TRBD1 TRBV5-6 TGTGCCAGCAGCGATGTCAGCAGGGGGCGTGAGCTGTTTTTT CASSDVSRGRELFF
TRBJ1-5 NA NA TRBV9 TGTGCCAGCAGCGTTAGTACAGGAAACAATCAGCCCCAGCATTTT CASSVSTGNNQPQHF
TRBJ2-3 few NA TRBV3-1 TGTGCCAGCAGCCGTAGGGGCGATACGCAGTATTTT CASSRRGDTQYF
TRBJ1-5 NA TRBD1 TRBV12-3/TRBV12-4 TGTGCCAGCAGACCCGACAGGGATGGACAGCCCCAGCATTTT CASRPDRDGQPQHF
TRBJ2-1 NA NA TRBV5-5 TGTGCCAGCAGCTTACAGCTGAGCTCCTACAATGAGCAGTTCTTC CASSLQLSSYNEQFF
TRBJ1-2 NA NA TRBV6-6 TGTGCCAGCAGTTATGCGGGACCCTATGGCTACACCTTC CASSYAGPYGYTF
TRBJ2-3 NA NA TRBV7-2 TGTGCCAGCAGCTTGGCTCAGCCCACAGATACGCAGTATTTT CASSLAQPTDTQYF
TRBJ2-4 NA NA TRBV20-1 TGCAGTGCTGCACAGGCGGTAGCCAAAAACATTCAGTACTTC CSAAQAVAKNIQYF
TRBJ1-6 NA TRBD1 TRBV5-1 TGCGCCAGCAGCTTGTTGGACAGGGGAAATTCACCCCTCCACTTT CASSLLDRGNSPLHF
TRBJ1-5 NA NA TRBV10-3 TGTGCCATCAGTGAGTCGCTAGGGGCCGGAGGGCCCCAGCATTTT CAISESLGAGGPQHF
TRBJ1-6 NA NA TRBV20-1 TGCAGTGCTCCCGGGGGTGGCGGGAGCTCCTATAATTCACCCCTCCACTTT CSAPGGGGSSYNSPLHF
TRBJ2-1 NA TRBD1 TRBV11-2 TGTGCCAGCAGCAAGAACCGGGACAGCTCCTACAATGAGCAGTTCTTC CASSKNRDSSYNEQFF
TRBJ2-5 NA NA TRBV30 TGTGCCTGGAGTGTTGGTTTAGTGACCCCGGGGACCCAGTACTTC CAWSVGLVTPGTQYF
TRBJ2-6 NA TRBD1 TRBV9 TGTGCCAGCAGCTCTGCCCACAGGGGGCCCTCTGGGGCCAACGTCCTGACTTTC CASSSAHRGPSGANVLTF
TRBJ1-4 NA NA TRBV6-1 TGTGCCAGCAGATGGCCCCAACAAGGGGGTTACGGCAGCGATGAAAAACTGTTTTTT CASRWPQQGGYGSDEKLFF
TRBJ2-6 NA NA TRBV10-2 TGCGCCACCCCGATTGACAGCAGCTCTGGGGCCAACGTCCTGACTTTC CATPIDSSSGANVLTF
TRBJ1-5 NA TRBD1 TRBV20-1 TGCAGTGCCAGGACAGGTTTAGCGGCCCAGCATTTT CSARTGLAAQHF
TRBJ2-2 NA NA TRBV24-1 TGTGCCAGCATAAGGGACCCTAACACCGGGGAGCTGTTTTTT CASIRDPNTGELFF
TRBJ2-3 NA NA TRBV7-9 TGTGCCAGCACCAGAGAGGGAGCTCAAGATACGCAGTATTTT CASTREGAQDTQYF
TRBJ1-5 NA NA TRBV30 TGTGCCTGGAGTGTGGGGCTAGGCAATCAGCCCCAGCATTTT CAWSVGLGNQPQHF
TRBJ2-4 NA NA TRBV7-9 TGTGCCAGCAGCCCCCGGCAGTCCAAAAACATTCAGTACTTC CASSPRQSKNIQYF
TRBJ1-2 NA NA TRBV28 TGTGCCAGCAGTTTCGTGCGGGACTATGGCTACACCTTC CASSFVRDYGYTF
TRBJ1-5 NA NA TRBV30 TGTGCCTGGAGTGTAACGCTGTCCACTGGGGATCAGCCCCAGCATTTT CAWSVTLSTGDQPQHF
TRBJ1-2 NA TRBD1 TRBV10-3 TGTGCCACCCTCGGGGACAGCGGGGGCGGTGGCTACACCTTC CATLGDSGGGGYTF
TRBJ2-5 NA NA TRBV29-1 TGCAGCGTTGATTCGGGGCAGGAGACCCAGTACTTC CSVDSGQETQYF
TRBJ2-5 NA NA TRBV20-1 TGCAGTGCTAGAGTGGTTCGAGCGGGCGGAGAGACCCAGTACTTC CSARVVRAGGETQYF
TRBJ2-3 NA TRBD2 TRBV3-1 TGTGCCAGCAGCCACAGACCTAGCGGGGGGGCCATAGATACGCAGTATTTT CASSHRPSGGAIDTQYF
TRBJ1-2 NA TRBD1 TRBV6-6 TGTGCCAGCAGCCCGGGACAGGAGGGCTATGGCTACACCTTC CASSPGQEGYGYTF
TRBJ1-1 NA NA TRBV6-2/TRBV6-3 TGTGCCAGCGGGGATGGGTTGACTGAAGCTTTCTTT CASGDGLTEAFF
TRBJ2-4 NA NA TRBV28 TGTGCCAGCAGTTTATGGGCCGGGGCTGCGGACATTCAGTACTTC CASSLWAGAADIQYF
TRBJ1-5 NA TRBD1 TRBV7-2 TGTGCCAGCAGCGGGGGACAGAATAGCAATCAGCCCCAGCATTTT CASSGGQNSNQPQHF
TRBJ2-7 NA TRBD1 TRBV20-1 TGCAGTGCTAGGGACAGGGGGCCGGGCGAGCAGTACTTC CSARDRGPGEQYF
TRBJ2-1 NA TRBD2 TRBV5-1 TGCGCCAGCAGCTTGGCGGGGGGGCTCAACAATGAGCAGTTCTTC CASSLAGGLNNEQFF
TRBJ2-7 NA TRBD2 TRBV4-3 TGCGCCAGCAGCCAAGATTGGGCCCCGACTAGCGGGGGCTTCAAGGAGTACTTC CASSQDWAPTSGGFKEYF
TRBJ2-5 NA NA TRBV7-9 TGTGCCAGCAGCCCCAGGGGTTCGCGGGGGCCTGAAGAGACCCAGTACTTC CASSPRGSRGPEETQYF
TRBJ1-1 NA NA TRBV19 TGTGCCAGTAGTATGGGACTGGGGAACACTGAAGCTTTCTTT CASSMGLGNTEAFF